This passage covers 8 T cell receptor beta chains from one sample sequenced in a study of T cells in Graves' hyperthyroidism and ophthalmopathy. Template material for amplifying TCR beta CDR3 regions consisted of RNA transcripts. An initial round of RT-PCR targeting the TCR CDR3 relied on the HTBI primer set. TCRdb reprocessed the multiplex PCR reads via MiXCR and lists one record per CDR3 protein. The sample yields some 300,000 distinct CDR3 sequences, about 19% seen once. Source material: blood. The receptors here all came from a man aged 50 or older with Graves' ophthalmopathy.

In this sample, this clonotype turned up many times. The gene calls are TRBV7-8 and TRBJ2-1, with D possibly matching TRBD2 (5 bases). The CDR3 has 15 residues. Looked up from germline, CDR1 is SGHVS and CDR2 is FQNEAQ. V was shortened by 2 bases and J by 4 bases, with 12 bases between the two germline ends. The CDR3 DNA follows: TGTGCCAGCAGCTTATTAGCTAGCCGGTACAATGAGCAGTTCTTC. Amino acids: CASSLLASRYNEQFF.

There are many counts of this clonotype. The chain uses TRBV11-2 and TRBJ2-1; 7 nucleotides match TRBD2. Germline assignment: CDR1 SGHAT and CDR2 FQNNGV. The CDR3 extends over 16 amino acids. The ends lost 5 bases at V and 5 bases at J; junction bases unmatched: 12. Here the CDR3 DNA reads TGTGCCAGCAGCCTCCAATGGGCGGGAGTGGACAATGAGCAGTTCTTC. This sequence encodes CASSLQWAGVDNEQFF.

This clonotype was seen only a few times. V and J are TRBV7-2 and TRBJ2-3, with D uncertain. Looked up from germline, CDR1 is SGHTA and CDR2 is FQGNSA. The CDR3 covers 11 residues. V shed 7 bases and J shed 7 bases, with 9 bases lying between them. CDR3 loop: CASMPRNTQYF. The CDR3 DNA reads as TGTGCCAGCATGCCTCGTAATACGCAGTATTTT.

J is TRBJ2-7 and V is TRBV10-3, with D possibly matching TRBD1 (5 bases). CDR3 length: 15 amino acids. The germline V gene has CDR1 ENHRY and CDR2 SYGVKD. Trimming removed 0 bases at V and 4 bases at J, with 13 bases between. CDR3 sequence reads: CAISESGGAEYEQYF. CDR3 coding DNA: TGTGCCATCAGTGAGTCGGGTGGGGCTGAGTACGAGCAGTACTTC.

This clonotype came up a few times. The chain joins TRBV12-3 or TRBV12-4 to TRBJ2-5; the match to TRBD2 covers 15 bases. There are 19 residues in the CDR3. The V and J ends lost 5 bases and 7 bases, in that order; junction bases with no gene match: 17. CDR3 in DNA: TGTGCCAGCAGTGCCGGGACTAGCGGGAGGACGATCCCAAGAGCGACCCAGTACTTC. This codes for CASSAGTSGRTIPRATQYF.

This chain joins TRBV27 and TRBJ2-4, with D maybe TRBD2 (5 bases). The CDR3 contains 14 residues. CDR1 is MNHEY, CDR2 SMNVEV, per germline (reference sequence). V dropped 3 bases and J dropped 4 bases, with 10 bases sitting between them. The CDR3 bases are TGTGCCAGCAGTTTCGCTAGCAGAAAAAACATTCAGTACTTC. Protein product: CASSFASRKNIQYF.

There are many counts of this clonotype. This rearrangement joins TRBV30 to TRBJ2-7; 7 nucleotides align to TRBD1. With 1 base clipped from V and 6 bases from J, the junction kept 9 bases outside the gene matches. The V gene's germline CDR1 is GTSNPN and CDR2 SVGIG (reference sequence). The CDR3 has 14 residues. CDR3 residues: CAWSAKGAAAEQYF. CDR3 bases: TGTGCCTGGAGTGCAAAGGGGGCTGCCGCCGAGCAGTACTTC.

The chain joins TRBV2 to TRBJ2-6; D gene ambiguous. The CDR3 runs 15 residues. The V gene's germline CDR1 is SNHLY and CDR2 FYNNEI. Trimming took 8 bases from V and 0 from J, leaving 11 bases between them. The CDR3 region is CASQSESSGANVLTF. CDR3 in DNA: TGTGCCAGCCAGAGTGAATCCTCTGGGGCCAACGTCCTGACTTTC.